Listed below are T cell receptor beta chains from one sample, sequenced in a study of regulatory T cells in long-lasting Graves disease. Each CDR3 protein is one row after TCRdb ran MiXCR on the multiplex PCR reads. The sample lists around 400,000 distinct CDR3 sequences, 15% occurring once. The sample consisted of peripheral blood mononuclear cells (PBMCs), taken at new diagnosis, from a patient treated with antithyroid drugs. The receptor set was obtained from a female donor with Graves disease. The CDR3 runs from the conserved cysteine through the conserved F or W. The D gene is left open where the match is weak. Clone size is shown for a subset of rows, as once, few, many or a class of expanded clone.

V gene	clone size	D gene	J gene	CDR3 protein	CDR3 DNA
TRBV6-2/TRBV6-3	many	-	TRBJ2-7	CASSPFSRTSYEQYF	TGTGCCAGCAGTCCCTTCTCCAGGACAAGCTACGAGCAGTACTTC
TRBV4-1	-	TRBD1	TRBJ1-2	CASSQPRTGGKYGYTF	TGCGCCAGCAGCCAACCGAGGACAGGGGGGAAGTATGGCTACACCTTC
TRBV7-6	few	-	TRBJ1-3	CASSPGGVGGNTIYF	TGTGCCAGCAGCCCGGGAGGGGTCGGGGGAAACACCATATATTTT
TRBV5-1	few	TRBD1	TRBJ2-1	CASRETGVGYRSSYNEQFF	TGCGCCAGCAGAGAAACAGGGGTCGGATATCGGAGCTCCTACAATGAGCAGTTCTTC
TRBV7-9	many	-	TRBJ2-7	CASSLVTGQYEQYF	TGTGCCAGCAGCTTAGTAACAGGGCAGTACGAGCAGTACTTC
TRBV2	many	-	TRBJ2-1	CASSESRAGRTSYNEQFF	TGTGCCAGCAGTGAAAGTCGTGCAGGGCGAACTTCCTACAATGAGCAGTTCTTC
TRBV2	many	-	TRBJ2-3	CAGPKGNGQSSTDTQYF	TGTGCCGGCCCTAAGGGGAACGGACAGTCTAGCACAGATACGCAGTATTTT
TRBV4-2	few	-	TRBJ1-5	CASSRGIQNQPQHF	TGTGCCAGCAGCCGGGGGATCCAAAATCAGCCCCAGCATTTT
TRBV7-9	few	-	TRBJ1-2	CASSPPTRVYGYTF	TGTGCCAGCAGCCCCCCCACGAGGGTATATGGCTACACCTTC
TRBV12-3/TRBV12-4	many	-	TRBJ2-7	CASSLAMRNDLYEQYF	TGTGCCAGCAGTTTGGCAATGCGGAACGACCTCTACGAGCAGTACTTC
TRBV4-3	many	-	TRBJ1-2	CASSQGWGEHGYTF	TGCGCCAGCAGCCAAGGGTGGGGGGAGCATGGCTACACCTTC
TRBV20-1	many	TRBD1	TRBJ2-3	CSANGQGEITDTQYF	TGCAGTGCCAACGGACAGGGGGAGATCACAGATACGCAGTATTTT
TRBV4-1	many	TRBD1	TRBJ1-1	CASSEYRGYNTEAFF	TGCGCCAGCAGCGAATACAGGGGCTATAACACTGAAGCTTTCTTT
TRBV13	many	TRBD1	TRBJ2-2	CASLWTGRTGELFF	TGTGCCAGCCTCTGGACAGGGCGCACCGGGGAGCTGTTTTTT
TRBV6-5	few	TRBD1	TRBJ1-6	CASSSSYERTGRSPLHF	TGTGCCAGCAGTTCCTCGTACGAACGGACAGGGCGTTCACCCCTCCACTTT
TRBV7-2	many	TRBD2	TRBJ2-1	CASSLWTSGRLSAANEQFF	TGTGCCAGCAGCCTCTGGACTAGCGGGAGACTTTCGGCTGCCAATGAGCAGTTCTTC
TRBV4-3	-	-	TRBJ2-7	CASSQDLRLSYEQYF	TGCGCCAGCAGCCAAGATCTTAGACTAAGTTACGAGCAGTACTTC
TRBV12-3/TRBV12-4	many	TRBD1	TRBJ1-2	CASSLLPGGADGYTF	TGTGCCAGCAGCCTCTTGCCAGGGGGCGCAGATGGCTACACCTTC
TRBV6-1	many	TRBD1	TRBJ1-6	CASSRSASGGNSPLHF	TGTGCCAGCAGTAGATCGGCGTCAGGGGGTAATTCACCCCTCCACTTT
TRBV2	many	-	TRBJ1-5	CASSARVSVPQHF	TGTGCCAGCAGTGCCAGGGTATCGGTTCCCCAGCATTTT
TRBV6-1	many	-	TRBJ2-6	CASRPRVSGANVLTF	TGTGCCAGCAGACCCAGGGTTTCTGGGGCCAACGTCCTGACTTTC
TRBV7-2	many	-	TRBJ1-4	CASSLVGSGKLFF	TGTGCCAGCAGCTTAGTGGGGTCAGGGAAACTGTTTTTT
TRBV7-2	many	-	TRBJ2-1	CASSWRQAGTYNEQFF	TGTGCCAGCAGCTGGAGACAGGCGGGTACCTACAATGAGCAGTTCTTC
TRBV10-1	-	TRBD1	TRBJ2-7	CASSSGQGRYEQYF	TGCGCCAGCAGTTCCGGACAGGGACGATACGAGCAGTACTTC
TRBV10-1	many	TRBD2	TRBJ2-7	CASSDPREREQYF	TGCGCCAGCAGTGATCCGCGGGAGCGAGAGCAGTACTTC
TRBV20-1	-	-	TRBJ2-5	CSATESGETQYF	TGCAGTGCTACAGAGTCGGGAGAGACCCAGTACTTC
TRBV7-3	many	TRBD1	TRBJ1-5	CASREGTGAGQPQHF	TGTGCCAGCAGGGAGGGGACAGGGGCTGGTCAGCCCCAGCATTTT
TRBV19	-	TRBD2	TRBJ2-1	CASSIDTPGLAGGRQFF	TGTGCCAGTAGTATAGACACCCCGGGACTAGCGGGAGGTCGGCAGTTCTTC
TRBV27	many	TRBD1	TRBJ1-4	CASTPGTGLTTNEKLFF	TGTGCCAGCACCCCGGGGACAGGGCTTACAACTAATGAAAAACTGTTTTTT
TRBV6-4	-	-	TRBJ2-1	CASSSSADRNTHNEQFF	TGTGCCAGCAGTTCCTCGGCGGACCGGAACACACACAATGAGCAGTTCTTC
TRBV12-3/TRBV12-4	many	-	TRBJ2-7	CASSSDGGVGEQYF	TGTGCCAGCAGCTCGGACGGAGGGGTTGGAGAGCAGTACTTC
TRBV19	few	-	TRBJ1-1	CAISWLIEAFF	TGTGCCATTTCCTGGCTGATTGAAGCTTTCTTT
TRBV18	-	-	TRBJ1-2	CASSPPGTGNYGYTF	TGTGCCAGCTCACCACCGGGGACCGGCAACTATGGCTACACCTTC
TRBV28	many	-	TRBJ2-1	CASSLPGLSYNEQFF	TGTGCCAGCAGCCTGCCTGGGCTCTCCTACAATGAGCAGTTCTTC
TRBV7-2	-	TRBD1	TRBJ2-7	CASSPGQGYGEQYF	TGTGCCAGCAGCCCGGGACAGGGGTACGGCGAGCAGTACTTC
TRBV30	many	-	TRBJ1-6	CAWSGGGVRGNSPLHF	TGTGCCTGGAGTGGTGGGGGAGTTCGGGGTAATTCACCCCTCCACTTT
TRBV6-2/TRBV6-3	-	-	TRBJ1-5	CASSPTLISNQPQHF	TGTGCCAGCAGTCCTACTTTGATTAGCAATCAGCCCCAGCATTTT
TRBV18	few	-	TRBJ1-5	CASSPPGPGNQPQHF	TGTGCCAGCTCACCACCGGGACCGGGCAATCAGCCCCAGCATTTT
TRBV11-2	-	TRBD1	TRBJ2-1	CASSLEQGALYNEQFF	TGTGCCAGCAGCTTGGAACAGGGGGCACTCTACAATGAGCAGTTCTTC
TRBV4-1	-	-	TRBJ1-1	CASSQPLQGGDTEAFF	TGCGCCAGCAGCCAACCTCTACAGGGAGGAGACACTGAAGCTTTCTTT
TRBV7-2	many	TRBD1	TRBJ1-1	CASSFSSTGMNTEAFF	TGTGCCAGCAGCTTTTCTTCGACAGGGATGAACACTGAAGCTTTCTTT
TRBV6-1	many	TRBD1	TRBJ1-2	CASSTRTGKSSHGYTF	TGTGCCAGCAGCACCCGGACAGGGAAAAGTAGCCATGGCTACACCTTC
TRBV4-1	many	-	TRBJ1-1	CASSEPGLTNTEAFF	TGCGCCAGCAGCGAACCGGGACTGACGAACACTGAAGCTTTCTTT
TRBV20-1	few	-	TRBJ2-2	CSARERDRGNTGELFF	TGCAGTGCTAGAGAAAGGGATCGGGGGAACACCGGGGAGCTGTTTTTT
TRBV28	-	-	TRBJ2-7	CASSLKSGAGRGEQYF	TGTGCCAGCAGTTTGAAGTCGGGCGCGGGAAGGGGCGAGCAGTACTTC
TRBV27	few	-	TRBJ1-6	CASSLSQGISPLHF	TGTGCCAGCAGTTTAAGCCAGGGGATTTCACCCCTCCACTTT
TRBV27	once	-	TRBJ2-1	CASSLLAPSSYNEQFF	TGTGCCAGCAGTTTACTAGCCCCGAGCTCCTACAATGAGCAGTTCTTC
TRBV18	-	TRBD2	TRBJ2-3	CASSRTSGVGTDTQYF	TGTGCCAGCTCACGGACTAGCGGGGTGGGCACAGATACGCAGTATTTT
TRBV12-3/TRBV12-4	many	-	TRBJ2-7	CASSAQGLRSYEQYF	TGTGCCAGCAGCGCCCAGGGCCTCCGATCCTACGAGCAGTACTTC
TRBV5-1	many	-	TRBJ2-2	CASSLLRDTGELFF	TGCGCCAGCAGCTTGCTGAGGGACACCGGGGAGCTGTTTTTT
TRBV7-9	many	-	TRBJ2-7	CASSLKREQYF	TGTGCCAGCAGCTTAAAACGGGAGCAGTACTTC
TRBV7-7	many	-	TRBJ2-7	CASSQDPASYEQYF	TGTGCTAGCAGTCAAGACCCCGCCTCCTACGAGCAGTACTTC
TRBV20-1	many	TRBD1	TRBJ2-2	CSAQRTGAGELFF	TGCAGTGCTCAGAGGACAGGGGCCGGGGAGCTGTTTTTT
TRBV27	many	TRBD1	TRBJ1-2	CASRPLVGTGGYGYTF	TGTGCCAGCAGACCCCTAGTCGGGACAGGGGGTTATGGCTACACCTTC
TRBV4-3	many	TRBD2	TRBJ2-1	CASSHATSGRTYNEQFF	TGCGCCAGCAGTCACGCGACTAGCGGGAGAACCTACAATGAGCAGTTCTTC
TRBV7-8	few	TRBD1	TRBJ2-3	CASSFLVRQGQSTDTQYF	TGTGCCAGCAGCTTTCTAGTTCGACAGGGGCAGAGCACAGATACGCAGTATTTT